This TCR beta chain was documented in a study of T cells in Graves' hyperthyroidism and ophthalmopathy (dated by TCRdb to about 2019). Broadly, across the study: Peripheral blood was sampled at the time of initial diagnosis, prior to any treatment. A discovery cohort of about a hundred patients, about 40 with Graves' ophthalmopathy and under 60 with stable Graves' hyperthyroidism, was used to find distinguishing TCR V-J signatures. An independent validation cohort of 18 to 20 hyperthyroidism patients and approximately 16 patients who later progressed to ophthalmopathy tested prospective prediction of ophthalmopathy. The 90 or so discovery patients were randomly split 7:3 into training and test sets. In addition, the study compared T-cell repertoires in thyroid tissue and in blood from several Graves' hyperthyroidism patients. Following sampling, methimazole starting at 30 mg daily was given to hyperthyroidism patients, and high-dose intravenous methylprednisolone was given to ophthalmopathy patients. TCR Vbeta CDR3 sequencing of 120 to 150 peripheral blood samples (under 45 ophthalmopathy, about 75 hyperthyroidism and approximately 17 progressor patients) is reported in the paper. On the study overall, not on this receptor specifically: Sample size was not statistically predetermined, and blinding of investigators to group allocation was not performed. In cross-validation, a model built on a 13 V-J signature told ophthalmopathy apart from stable hyperthyroidism with over 85% sensitivity and approximately 81% specificity, and in testing the same model reached 80%/75%. Most expanded thyroid clonotypes (frequency above 0.001) were also detected in blood, suggesting blood repertoires may reflect thyroid immune responses. During validation, the model predicted progression to ophthalmopathy a median of approximately 6.5 months ahead of onset, with around 71% sensitivity and 72% to 85% specificity.

Its CDR3 holds 12 amino acids, cysteine through phenylalanine. Only the CDR3 part of the read is kept: 36 bases, read in frame from the first base. The TCR beta CDR3 regions were amplified from the RNA transcripts. The TCR CDR3 was subjected to a first round of RT-PCR using the HTBI primer set and the Qiagen OneStep RT-PCR kit. The libraries were constructed in a second round of multiplex PCR and then size-selected and purified. Libraries were sequenced paired-end with 100 bp reads on an Illumina HiSeq2000. The authors processed their data as follows. SOAPnuke was used to process the raw data, removing reads that contained adapters or uncalled bases, had a mean Phred below 15, or lacked an exact match to the constant primer or identifier. High-quality paired reads were merged with COPE v1.2.5, and unique nucleotide sequences were defined as clonotypes. Clonotypes were aligned to IMGT TRBV, TRBD and TRBJ reference segments using MiTCR v1.1. Only V-J combinations with frequency above 0.0001, covering 99.2% of repertoires, were analysed. A TCS score was defined as the ratio of F50 (clonal expansion) to E x V (chaos), with BLOSUM62-based TCRdist applied between CDR3 peptides within each V-J. Welch's t-statistics and random forest reduced roughly 540 V-J features to fewer than 15, which were used in a naive Bayes classifier (R e1071). TCRdb ran its own pipeline on the public reads, namely fastp trimming at Q25 and MiXCR clone calling, and kept in-frame beta chains. Rows are combined by CDR3 protein, so each entry shows the most common genes and DNA. The V and J calls come from TCRdb's annotation, not from the publication. Recorded for this sample are about 600,000 distinct CDR3 sequences; 15% to 20% of them occurred a single time. More than 3% of the sample is taken by the ten largest.

Concerning this clonotype itself: Its antigen is not yet known. An end of the junction does not agree with germline; a read error may underlie this.

Ophthalmopathy patients had moderately to severely active disease, Clinical Activity Score of at least 3, NOSPECS grade of at least 4, and duration under 3 months. Any patient with an uncontrolled infection, another autoimmune disease, pregnancy or lactation was excluded. Diagnoses relied on clinical symptoms, serum thyroxine and TRAb, thyroid ultrasound and orbital computed tomography. Ficoll-Paque density gradient centrifugation was used to isolate PBMCs from around 10 ml of fresh peripheral blood. Total RNA was extracted using Trizol reagent, and RNA quality was assessed on an Agilent 2100 Bioanalyzer.

This TCR came from a middle-aged woman with Graves' ophthalmopathy. The sequence joins TRBV12-3 or TRBV12-4 to TRBJ2-7, and possibly TRBD1, on 6 matching bases. Material for sequencing was blood. The DNA sequence is as follows: TGTGCCGGCAGTTTCTTACAGGGCGAGCAGTACTTC. Translation gives CAGSFLQGEQYF.